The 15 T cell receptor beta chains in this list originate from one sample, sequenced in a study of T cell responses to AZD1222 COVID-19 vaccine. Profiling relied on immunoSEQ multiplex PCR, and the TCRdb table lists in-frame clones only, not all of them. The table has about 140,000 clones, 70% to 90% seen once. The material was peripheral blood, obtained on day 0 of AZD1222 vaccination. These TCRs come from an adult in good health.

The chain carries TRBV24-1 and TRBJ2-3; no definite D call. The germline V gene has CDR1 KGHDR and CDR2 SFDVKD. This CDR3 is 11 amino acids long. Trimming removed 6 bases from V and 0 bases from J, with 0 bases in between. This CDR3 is CATSSTDTQYF. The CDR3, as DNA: TGTGCCACCAGTAGCACAGATACGCAGTATTTT.

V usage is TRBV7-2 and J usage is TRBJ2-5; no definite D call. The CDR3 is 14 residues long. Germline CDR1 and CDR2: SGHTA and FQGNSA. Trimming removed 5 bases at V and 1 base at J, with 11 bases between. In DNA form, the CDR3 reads TGTGCCAGCAGCCGTGATCGGTCCCAAGAGACCCAGTACTTC. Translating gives CASSRDRSQETQYF. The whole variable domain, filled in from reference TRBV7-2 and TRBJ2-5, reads GAGVSQSPSNKVTEKGKDVELRCDPISGHTALYWYRQSLGQGLEFLIYFQGNSAPDKSGLPSDRFSAERTGGSVSTLTIQRTQQEDSAVYLCASSRDRSQETQYFGPGTRLLVL.

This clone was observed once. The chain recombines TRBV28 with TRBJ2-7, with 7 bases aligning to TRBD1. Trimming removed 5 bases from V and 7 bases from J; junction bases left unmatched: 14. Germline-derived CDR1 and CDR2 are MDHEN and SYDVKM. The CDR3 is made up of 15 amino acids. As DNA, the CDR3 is TGTGCCAGCAGTCCTCCGTACGACAGGGTAGCGGAGCAGTACTTC. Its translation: CASSPPYDRVAEQYF.

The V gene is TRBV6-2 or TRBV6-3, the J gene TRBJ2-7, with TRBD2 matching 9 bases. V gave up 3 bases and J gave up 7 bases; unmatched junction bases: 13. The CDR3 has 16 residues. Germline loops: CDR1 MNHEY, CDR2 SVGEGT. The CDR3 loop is CASSYSGGRAAGEQYF. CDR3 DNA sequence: TGTGCCAGCAGTTATTCGGGCGGGAGGGCCGCTGGTGAGCAGTACTTC.

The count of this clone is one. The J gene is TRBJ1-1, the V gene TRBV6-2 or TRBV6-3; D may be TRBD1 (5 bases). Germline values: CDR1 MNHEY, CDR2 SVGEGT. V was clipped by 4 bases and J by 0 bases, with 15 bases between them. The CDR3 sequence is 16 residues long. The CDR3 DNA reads TGTGCCAGCAGTTCGGGTCTTAAGGGGTTGAACACTGAAGCTTTCTTT. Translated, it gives CASSSGLKGLNTEAFF.

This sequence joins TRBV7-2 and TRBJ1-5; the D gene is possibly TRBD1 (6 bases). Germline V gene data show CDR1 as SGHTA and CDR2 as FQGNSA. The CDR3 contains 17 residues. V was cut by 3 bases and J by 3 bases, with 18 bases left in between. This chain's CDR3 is CASSFGTNRLNNQPQHF. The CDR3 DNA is TGTGCCAGCAGCTTCGGGACAAACCGTTTGAACAATCAGCCCCAGCATTTT.

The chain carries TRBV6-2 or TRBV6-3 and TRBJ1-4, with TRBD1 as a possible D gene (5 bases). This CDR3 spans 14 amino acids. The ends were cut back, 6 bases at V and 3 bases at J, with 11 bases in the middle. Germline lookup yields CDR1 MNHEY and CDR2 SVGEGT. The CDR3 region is CASSRQTPNEKLFF. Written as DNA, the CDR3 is TGTGCCAGCAGCCGACAGACTCCTAATGAAAAACTGTTTTTT.

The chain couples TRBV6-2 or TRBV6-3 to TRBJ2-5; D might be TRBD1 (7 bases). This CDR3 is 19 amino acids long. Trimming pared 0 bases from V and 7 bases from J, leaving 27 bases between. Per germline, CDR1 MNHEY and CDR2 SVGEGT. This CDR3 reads CASSYSFRHATGTLGTQYF. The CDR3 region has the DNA TGTGCCAGCAGTTACTCCTTTCGTCATGCGACAGGGACTTTGGGGACCCAGTACTTC.

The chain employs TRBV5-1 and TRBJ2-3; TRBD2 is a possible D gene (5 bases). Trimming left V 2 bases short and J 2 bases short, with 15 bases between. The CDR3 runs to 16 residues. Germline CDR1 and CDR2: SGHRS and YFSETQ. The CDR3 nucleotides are TGCGCCAGCAGCTTCGAGTCCGGGGTAAACACAGATACGCAGTATTTT. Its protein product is CASSFESGVNTDTQYF.

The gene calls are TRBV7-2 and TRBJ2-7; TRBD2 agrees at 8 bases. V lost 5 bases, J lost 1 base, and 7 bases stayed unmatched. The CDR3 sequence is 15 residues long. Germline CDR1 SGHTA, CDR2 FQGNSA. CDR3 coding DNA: TGTGCCAGCAGCCCGGGGGGGTACTCATCCTACGAGCAGTACTTC. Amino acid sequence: CASSPGGYSSYEQYF.

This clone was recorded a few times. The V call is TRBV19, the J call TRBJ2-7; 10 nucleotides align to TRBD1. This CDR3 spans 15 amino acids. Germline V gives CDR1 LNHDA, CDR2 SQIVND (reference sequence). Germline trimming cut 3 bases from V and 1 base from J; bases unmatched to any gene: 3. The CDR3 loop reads CASSIKGQGSYEQYF. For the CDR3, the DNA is TGTGCCAGTAGTATTAAGGGACAGGGGTCCTACGAGCAGTACTTC.

The CDR3 DNA follows: TGTGCCAGCAGCATCCAGGGGGCCCCACACGAAGCTTTCTTT. Its translation: CASSIQGAPHEAFF. V and J are TRBV7-2 and TRBJ1-1; 8 bases agree with TRBD1. V shed 5 bases and J 8 bases; nucleotides not matched to a gene: 10. The CDR3 has 14 amino acids. Germline assignment: CDR1 SGHTA and CDR2 FQGNSA.

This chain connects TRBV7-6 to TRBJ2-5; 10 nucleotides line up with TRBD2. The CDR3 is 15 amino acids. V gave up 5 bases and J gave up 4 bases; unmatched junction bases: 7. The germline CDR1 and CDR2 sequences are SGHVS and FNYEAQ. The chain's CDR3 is CASSDRLAGRETQYF. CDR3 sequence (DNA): TGTGCCAGCAGCGACCGACTAGCGGGTAGAGAGACCCAGTACTTC.

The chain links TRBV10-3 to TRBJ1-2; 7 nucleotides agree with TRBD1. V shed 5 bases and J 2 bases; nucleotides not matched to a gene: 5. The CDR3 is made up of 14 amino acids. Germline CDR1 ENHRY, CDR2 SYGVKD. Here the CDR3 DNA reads TGTGCCATCAGTCCGGGACAGAACAACTATGGCTACACCTTC. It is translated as CAISPGQNNYGYTF.

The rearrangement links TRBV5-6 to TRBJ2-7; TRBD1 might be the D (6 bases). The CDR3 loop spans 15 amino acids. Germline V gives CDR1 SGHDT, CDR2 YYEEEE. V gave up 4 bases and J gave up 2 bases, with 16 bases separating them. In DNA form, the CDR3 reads TGTGCCAGCAGCCCCGTAACAGGGAGCACCTACGAGCAGTACTTC. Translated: CASSPVTGSTYEQYF. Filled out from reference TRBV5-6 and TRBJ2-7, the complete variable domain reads DAGVTQSPTHLIKTRGQQVTLRCSPKSGHDTVSWYQQALGQGPQFIFQYYEEEERQRGNFPDRFSGHQFPNYSSELNVNALLLGDSALYLCASSPVTGSTYEQYFGPGTRLTVT.